This T cell receptor (beta chain) was identified during a study of T cells in Graves' hyperthyroidism and ophthalmopathy. Exclusion criteria comprised uncontrolled infection, other autoimmune disease, pregnancy or lactation. Clinical symptoms, serum thyroxine, TRAb, thyroid ultrasound and orbital computed tomography informed diagnoses. Researchers amplified the TCR beta CDR3 regions from RNA transcripts. The HTBI primer set served for first-round RT-PCR of the TCR CDR3. TCRdb re-called the multiplex PCR reads with MiXCR, one entry per CDR3 protein. The sample includes some 300,000 distinct CDR3 sequences, around 16% of them seen just once. This clonotype came up many times. Its antigen is unknown. The study, taken as a whole, reports: A model built on 13 V-J features separated ophthalmopathy from stable hyperthyroidism. Blood also held most thyroid clonotypes expanded beyond 0.001.

The sequenced sample consisted of blood. The receptor was isolated from a man aged 25 to 45 with Graves' hyperthyroidism.

The CDR3 loop reads CASSSRDRWNNEQFF. DNA of the CDR3: TGTGCCAGCAGCTCCCGGGACAGGTGGAACAATGAGCAGTTCTTC. V is TRBV11-2 and J is TRBJ2-1; 8 nucleotides agree with TRBD1. Per the germline V gene, CDR1 is SGHAT and CDR2 is FQNNGV. J was trimmed by 5 bases and V by 4 bases; bases with no gene match: 7. The CDR3 is 15 residues long.